These 32 T cell receptor beta chains originate from one sample sequenced in a study of T cells and Merkel cell carcinoma outcomes. Method: immunoSEQ multiplex PCR; TCRdb's copy keeps in-frame clones and lacks some. This table has about 6,500 clones, roughly 87% appearing once. Material for sequencing was tumor tissue from Merkel cell carcinoma. The receptors originated from a human donor with Merkel cell carcinoma.

This clone was recorded only once. The gene calls are TRBV18 and TRBJ1-5; D uncertain. Germline loops: CDR1 KGHSH, CDR2 LQKENI. The CDR3 runs to 15 residues. V was trimmed by 0 bases and J by 6 bases, leaving 12 bases between them. This CDR3 is CASSPPRAEGQPQHF. The CDR3 DNA reads as TGTGCCAGCTCACCACCGAGGGCGGAGGGTCAGCCCCAGCATTTT.

Only a few counts were recorded for this clone. The genes are TRBV28 and TRBJ2-7; D unclear. V lost 6 bases, J lost 3 bases, and 12 bases lay in between. Germline V gene data show CDR1 as MDHEN and CDR2 as SYDVKM. The CDR3 contains 13 residues. CDR3 nucleotides: TGTGCCAGCAGAATGCCGAGCCGCTACGAGCAGTACTTC. Translating it yields CASRMPSRYEQYF.

This clone has more than one count but fewer than ten. The chain employs TRBV12-5 and TRBJ1-2, with TRBD1 matching 7 bases. The germline V gene has CDR1 LGHNT and CDR2 FRNRAP. Trimming cost V 1 base and J 5 bases; bases outside gene matches: 4. This CDR3 spans 14 amino acids. CDR3 amino acids: CASGLETGTYGYTF. CDR3 in DNA: TGTGCTAGTGGTTTGGAGACAGGGACGTATGGCTACACCTTC.

On this clone: At one of its ends the junction is not consistent with the germline gene, which may arise from a read error. In DNA, the CDR3 is TGTGTTAGTGGTCAGGGCCCCAAATACACTGAAGCTTTCTTT. It specifies CVSGQGPKYTEAFF. The chain recombines TRBV12-5 with TRBJ1-1; D possibly corresponds to TRBD1 (5 bases). The CDR3 totals 14 residues. Germline V gene sequence: CDR1 LGHNT, CDR2 FRNRAP.

V is TRBV7-9 and J is TRBJ2-7, with a tentative D call TRBD2 (5 bases). The germline V gene encodes CDR1 SEHNR and CDR2 FQNEAQ (reference sequence). V was cut by 3 bases and J by 3 bases, with 9 bases left in between. The CDR3 sequence is 13 residues long. The CDR3 bases are TGTGCCAGCAGCTTCGGGGTGGACTACGAGCAGTACGTC. This encodes CASSFGVDYEQYV.

This clone was detected only a few times. This chain uses TRBV29-1 with TRBJ2-1; D might be TRBD1 or TRBD2, each matching 6 bases. Looked up from germline, CDR1 is SQVTM and CDR2 is ANQGSEA. V lost 7 bases and J lost 3, with 16 bases in between. CDR3 length: 14 amino acids. The CDR3 sequence is CSGGQGGLYNEQFF. Written as DNA, the CDR3 is TGCAGCGGGGGACAAGGGGGGCTCTACAATGAGCAGTTCTTC.

The genes are TRBV30 and TRBJ1-1, with TRBD1 matching 8 bases. CDR1 and CDR2 from the germline V gene are GTSNPN and SVGIG (reference sequence). V lost 1 base, J lost 5 bases, and 9 bases stayed unmatched. The CDR3 extends over 15 amino acids. The chain's CDR3 is CAWSALTGAGTEAFF. CDR3 coding DNA: TGTGCCTGGAGTGCCCTGACAGGGGCGGGAACTGAAGCTTTCTTT. Combining the CDR3 with reference TRBV30 and TRBJ1-1 gives the whole variable domain SQTIHQWPATLVQPVGSPLSLECTVEGTSNPNLYWYRQAAGRGLQLLFYSVGIGQISSEVPQNLSASRPQDRQFILSSKKLLLSDSGFYLCAWSALTGAGTEAFFGQGTRLTVV.

V usage is TRBV27 and J usage is TRBJ2-7; D gene uncertain. V lost 1 base and J 5 bases, leaving 12 bases between the germline ends. This CDR3 contains 14 residues. Germline values: CDR1 MNHEY, CDR2 SMNVEV (reference sequence). This CDR3 reads CASSLYIGGNEQYF. CDR3 nucleotides: TGTGCCAGCAGTTTATACATTGGCGGCAACGAGCAGTACTTC.

The chain couples TRBV9 to TRBJ2-2, with 8 bases identical to TRBD1. The J segment lost 3 bases and the V segment lost 4 bases, leaving 14 bases of the junction unmatched. Germline lookup yields CDR1 SGDLS and CDR2 YYNGEE. The length of the CDR3 is 18 residues. The CDR3 bases are TGTGCCAGCAGCTTTGCGGGTCGGAACAGGGGGGACACCGGGGAGCTGTTTTTT. It translates to CASSFAGRNRGDTGELFF.

This clone was detected once. The genes are TRBV7-6 and TRBJ2-3; weak D call: TRBD1 (6 bases). Deletions cut 0 bases from V and 0 bases from J, with 7 bases between. The CDR3 contains 15 residues. In germline, CDR1 is SGHVS, CDR2 FNYEAQ. This CDR3 reads CASSLAGASTDTQYF. The CDR3 DNA reads as TGTGCCAGCAGCTTAGCGGGGGCTAGCACAGATACGCAGTATTTT. The whole variable domain, remainder taken from reference TRBV7-6 and TRBJ2-3, is GAGVSQSPRYKVTKRGQDVALRCDPISGHVSLYWYRQALGQGPEFLTYFNYEAQQDKSGLPNDRFSAERPEGSISTLTIQRTEQRDSAMYRCASSLAGASTDTQYFGPGTRLTVL.

V is TRBV12-5 and J is TRBJ2-4, with D unclear. Looked up from germline, CDR1 is LGHNT and CDR2 is FRNRAP. The CDR3 runs 12 residues. V lost 5 bases to trimming and J lost 9 bases, with 11 bases between them. In nucleotides, the CDR3 is TGTGCTAGTGGTGTGGATCGGGTCATTCAGTACTTC. Encoded protein: CASGVDRVIQYF.

CDR3 in amino acids: CASSPEVALPGMDYGYTF. CDR3 sequence (DNA): TGTGCCAGCAGCCCTGAAGTAGCACTCCCCGGGATGGACTATGGCTACACCTTC. The J gene is TRBJ1-2, the V gene TRBV5-7, with D unresolved. TRBV5-7 is designated an ORF whose function remains uncertain. This CDR3 is 18 amino acids long. The V end was cut by 4 bases, the J end by 3 bases, with 25 bases between.

The rearrangement joins TRBV18 to TRBJ1-3; 7 bases agree with TRBD1. After removal of 4 bases from V and 0 bases from J, the junction contained 6 bases not matched to a gene. This CDR3 region has 16 residues. The germline gives CDR1 KGHSH, CDR2 LQKENI. DNA of the CDR3: TGTGCCAGCTCACTTTCGACAGGGAGCTCTGGAAACACCATATATTTT. Protein sequence: CASSLSTGSSGNTIYF.

CDR3 loop: CASSPRQGNTIYF. CDR3 in DNA: TGCGCCAGCAGCCCTAGACAGGGAAACACCATATATTTT. The chain joins TRBV4-3 to TRBJ1-3; D is perhaps TRBD1 (5 bases). Looked up from germline, CDR1 is LGHNA and CDR2 is YSLEER. V lost 4 bases and J 4 bases, leaving 8 bases between the germline ends. CDR3 length: 13 amino acids.

The chain uses TRBV5-1 and TRBJ2-3; 7 bases match TRBD1. The J segment lost 6 bases and the V segment lost 3 bases, leaving 4 bases of the junction unmatched. There are 13 residues in the CDR3. CDR1 SGHRS and CDR2 YFSETQ come from the germline V gene. The DNA for the CDR3 is TGCGCCAGCAGCTCACAGACAGGGGATACGCAGTATTTT. This sequence encodes CASSSQTGDTQYF.

V is TRBV2 and J is TRBJ1-5, with D unclear. The germline V gene has CDR1 SNHLY and CDR2 FYNNEI. The CDR3 has 14 residues. V lost 3 bases to trimming and J lost 2 bases, with 8 bases between them. CDR3 loop: CASSDQVGNQPQHF. CDR3 DNA: TGTGCCAGCAGTGATCAGGTGGGCAATCAGCCCCAGCATTTT.

This sequence joins TRBV4-2 and TRBJ2-1; D is undetermined. Between the trimmed V and J ends, which lost 0 bases and 0 bases, there was a span of 12 bases. Per germline, CDR1 LGHNA and CDR2 YNFKEQ. The CDR3 covers 17 residues. The CDR3 sequence is CASSQELAQSSYNEQFF. CDR3 nucleotides: TGTGCCAGCAGCCAAGAGCTTGCTCAGAGCTCCTACAATGAGCAGTTCTTC.

V is TRBV5-8 and J is TRBJ2-7; 8 positions agree with TRBD1. Germline assignment: CDR1 SGHTS and CDR2 YDEGEE. After removal of 4 bases from V and 1 base from J, the junction contained 7 bases not matched to a gene. This CDR3 is 15 amino acids long. In nucleotides, the CDR3 is TGTGCCAGCAGCACCGGACAGGGTCTGTCCTACGAGCAGTACTTC. It yields the protein CASSTGQGLSYEQYF. Full variable domain (outside the CDR3, taken from reference TRBV5-8 and TRBJ2-7): EAGVTQSPTHLIKTRGQQATLRCSPISGHTSVYWYQQALGLGLQFLLWYDEGEERNRGNFPPRFSGRQFPNYSSELNVNALELEDSALYLCASSTGQGLSYEQYFGPGTRLTVT.

The chain recombines TRBV9 with TRBJ2-1; 9 nucleotides line up with TRBD2. The length of the CDR3 is 17 residues. Losses at the gene ends were 0 bases for V and 0 bases for J; bases not matched to a gene: 4. CDR1 is SGDLS, CDR2 YYNGEE, per germline. CDR3 sequence: CASSVATSGLSYNEQFF. The CDR3 bases are TGTGCCAGCAGCGTAGCCACTAGCGGGCTCTCCTACAATGAGCAGTTCTTC. Together with reference TRBV9 and TRBJ2-1, the CDR3 gives the full variable domain: DSGVTQTPKHLITATGQRVTLRCSPRSGDLSVYWYQQSLDQGLQFLIQYYNGEERAKGNILERFSAQQFPDLHSELNLSSLELGDSALYFCASSVATSGLSYNEQFFGPGTRLTVL.

This chain joins TRBV6-5 and TRBJ1-2; D is uncertain. The CDR3 is 16 amino acids. Per germline, CDR1 MNHEY and CDR2 SVGAGI. Deletions cut 0 bases from V and 0 bases from J, with 11 bases between. The CDR3 is CASSYSTSFTNYGYTF. Here the CDR3 DNA reads TGTGCCAGCAGTTACTCGACGTCCTTCACTAACTATGGCTACACCTTC.

This chain links TRBV7-2 with TRBJ2-3; D might be TRBD1 or TRBD2, each matching 5 bases. Germline lookup yields CDR1 SGHTA and CDR2 FQGNSA. The CDR3 spans 16 residues. The V and J ends lost 0 bases and 1 base respectively, with 11 bases between them. The CDR3 nucleotides are TGTGCCAGCAGCTTAGCACGCCGGGGCGGCACAGATACGCAGTATTTT. Protein: CASSLARRGGTDTQYF.

The chain's CDR3 is CASSLGGLNTEAFF. Written as DNA, the CDR3 is TGTGCCAGCAGTTTGGGGGGTCTGAACACTGAAGCTTTCTTT. This chain uses TRBV28 with TRBJ1-1, with D perhaps TRBD1 (5 bases). Germline-derived CDR1 and CDR2 are MDHEN and SYDVKM. Trimming stripped 3 bases from V and 0 bases from J, with 8 bases between. The CDR3 contains 14 residues.

V is TRBV6-5 and J is TRBJ2-6; no clear D gene. Trimming cost V 0 bases and J 0 bases, with 6 bases left between them. CDR1 and CDR2 from the germline V gene are MNHEY and SVGAGI. The CDR3 length is 16 residues. The CDR3 DNA sequence: TGTGCCAGCAGTTACTCGGGAAGCTCTGGGGCCAACGTCCTGACTTTC. As protein: CASSYSGSSGANVLTF.

V and J are TRBV19 and TRBJ2-5; D may be TRBD1 (5 bases). Between the trimmed V and J ends, which lost 0 bases and 5 bases, there was a span of 10 bases. Germline CDR1 reads LNHDA; CDR2 reads SQIVND (reference sequence). The CDR3 is 14 amino acids. CDR3 in DNA: TGTGCCAGTAGTATAGAAGGGGCACGGGAGACCCAGTACTTC. Translation: CASSIEGARETQYF.

This chain links TRBV7-9 with TRBJ2-3; 8 nucleotides match TRBD2. The junction had 15 bases not matched to a gene; V was cut back by 4 bases and J by 3 bases. Germline assignment: CDR1 SEHNR and CDR2 FQNEAQ (reference sequence). The CDR3 extends over 18 amino acids. CDR3: CASSSQAREGGGTDTQYF. The CDR3 coding sequence is TGTGCCAGCAGCTCCCAGGCGAGAGAGGGCGGGGGGACAGATACGCAGTATTTT.

This rearrangement joins TRBV11-3 to TRBJ1-6; 8 bases line up with TRBD1. The germline gives CDR1 SGHNT, CDR2 YENEEA. The length of the CDR3 is 14 residues. J lost 6 bases, V lost 4 bases, and 2 bases had no gene match. The CDR3 DNA is TGTGCCAGCAGCTCCGGACAGGGTAATTCACCCCTCCACTTT. Its protein is CASSSGQGNSPLHF.

This rearrangement joins TRBV30 to TRBJ2-6; TRBD2 might be the D (5 bases). The CDR3 length is 14 residues. The V gene's germline CDR1 is GTSNPN and CDR2 SVGIG (reference sequence). V lost 3 bases and J 2 bases, leaving 8 bases between the germline ends. CDR3 residues: CAWRRTPGANVLTF. CDR3 sequence (DNA): TGTGCCTGGAGGAGGACTCCTGGGGCCAACGTCCTGACTTTC.

The chain employs TRBV19 and TRBJ1-2; D gene uncertain. The ends were cut back, 7 bases at V and 2 bases at J, with 11 bases in the middle. The CDR3 is made up of 13 amino acids. CDR1 and CDR2 from the germline V gene are LNHDA and SQIVND (reference sequence). The DNA of the CDR3 is TGTGCCAGTATGGAGAATACCAACTATGGCTACACCTTC. Translation: CASMENTNYGYTF.

CDR3 in amino acids: CAWSGGGRNQPQHF. CDR3 DNA: TGTGCCTGGAGTGGTGGAGGCCGCAATCAGCCCCAGCATTTT. This sequence joins TRBV30 and TRBJ1-5; D remains unclear. Germline CDR1 reads GTSNPN; CDR2 reads SVGIG (reference sequence). V was pared by 1 base and J by 2 bases, with 9 bases between. The CDR3 loop spans 14 amino acids. Based on the CDR3 plus reference TRBV30 and TRBJ1-5, the full variable domain is SQTIHQWPATLVQPVGSPLSLECTVEGTSNPNLYWYRQAAGRGLQLLFYSVGIGQISSEVPQNLSASRPQDRQFILSSKKLLLSDSGFYLCAWSGGGRNQPQHFGDGTRLSIL.

V gene TRBV29-1 combines with J gene TRBJ1-1; D is undetermined. Germline-derived CDR1 and CDR2 are SQVTM and ANQGSEA. The CDR3 length is 12 residues. The ends were cut back, 5 bases at V and 3 bases at J, with 10 bases in the middle. CDR3 bases: TGCAGCGTTACCCGGGCGGACACTGAAGCTTTCTTT. As protein: CSVTRADTEAFF.

The chain recombines TRBV2 with TRBJ1-6; D gene ambiguous. The CDR3 is made up of 13 amino acids. Germline loops: CDR1 SNHLY, CDR2 FYNNEI. V lost 5 bases and J lost 8, with 10 bases in between. CDR3 sequence: CASSQETHSPLHF. DNA for the CDR3: TGTGCCAGCAGTCAGGAAACCCATTCACCCCTCCACTTT. Variable domain in full (rest from reference TRBV2 and TRBJ1-6): EPEVTQTPSHQVTQMGQEVILRCVPISNHLYFYWYRQILGQKVEFLVSFYNNEISEKSEIFDDQFSVERPDGSNFTLKIRSTKLEDSAMYFCASSQETHSPLHFGNGTRLTVT.

The chain uses TRBV27 and TRBJ1-5; 7 nucleotides match TRBD1. The ends lost 4 bases at V and 4 bases at J; junction bases unmatched: 10. Per germline, CDR1 MNHEY and CDR2 SMNVEV (reference sequence). This CDR3 is built from 16 residues. CDR3 bases: TGTGCCAGCAGTTCGCTTCCGACAGGGCCAAATCAGCCCCAGCATTTT. It yields the protein CASSSLPTGPNQPQHF.